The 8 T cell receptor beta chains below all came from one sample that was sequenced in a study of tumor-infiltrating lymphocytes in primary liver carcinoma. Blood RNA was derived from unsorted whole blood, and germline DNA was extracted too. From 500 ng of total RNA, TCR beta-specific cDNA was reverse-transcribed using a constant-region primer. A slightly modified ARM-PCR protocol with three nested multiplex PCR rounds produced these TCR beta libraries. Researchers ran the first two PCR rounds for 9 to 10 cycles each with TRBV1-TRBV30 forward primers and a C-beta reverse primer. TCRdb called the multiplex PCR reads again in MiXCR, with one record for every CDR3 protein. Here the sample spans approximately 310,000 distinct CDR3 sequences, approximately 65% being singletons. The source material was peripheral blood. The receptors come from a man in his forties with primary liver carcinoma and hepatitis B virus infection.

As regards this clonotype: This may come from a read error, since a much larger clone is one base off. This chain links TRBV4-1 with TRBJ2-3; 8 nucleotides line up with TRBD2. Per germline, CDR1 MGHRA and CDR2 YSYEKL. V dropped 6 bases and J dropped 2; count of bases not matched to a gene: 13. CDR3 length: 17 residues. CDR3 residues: CASRPALAVSITDTQYF. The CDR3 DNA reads TGCGCCAGCAGACCCGCACTAGCGGTGTCTATCACAGATACGCAGTATTTT.

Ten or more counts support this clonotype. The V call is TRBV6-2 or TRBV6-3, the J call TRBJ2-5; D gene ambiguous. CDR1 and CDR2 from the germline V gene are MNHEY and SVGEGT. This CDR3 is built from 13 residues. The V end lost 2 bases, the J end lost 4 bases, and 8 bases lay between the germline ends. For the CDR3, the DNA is TGTGCCAGCAGTTACCGCAGTGGAGAGACCCAGTACTTC. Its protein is CASSYRSGETQYF.

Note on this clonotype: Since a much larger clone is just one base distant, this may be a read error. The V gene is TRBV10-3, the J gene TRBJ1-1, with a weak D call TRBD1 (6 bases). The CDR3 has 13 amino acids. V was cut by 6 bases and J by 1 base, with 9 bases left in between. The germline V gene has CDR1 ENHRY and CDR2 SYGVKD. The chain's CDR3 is CAISGQWNTEAFF. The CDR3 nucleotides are TGTGCCATCAGCGGACAGTGGAACACTGAAGCTTTCTTT.

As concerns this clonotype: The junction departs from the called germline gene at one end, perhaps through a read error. The CDR3 DNA sequence: TGTGCCATCAGTGATTTCGAATACACTGATGCTTTCTTT. Translating gives CAISDFEYTDAFF. The gene calls are TRBV10-3 and TRBJ1-1, with D hard to call. The CDR3 totals 13 residues. The germline CDR1 and CDR2 sequences are ENHRY and SYGVKD.

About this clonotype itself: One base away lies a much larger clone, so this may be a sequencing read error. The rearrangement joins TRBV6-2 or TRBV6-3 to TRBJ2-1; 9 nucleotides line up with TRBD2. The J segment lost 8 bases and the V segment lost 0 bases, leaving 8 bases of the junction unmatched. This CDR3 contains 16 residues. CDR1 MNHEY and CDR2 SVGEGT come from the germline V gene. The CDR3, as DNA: TGTGCCAGCAGTTACTCTAGCGGGAGAGTTAGCGATGAGCAGTTCTTC. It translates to CASSYSSGRVSDEQFF.

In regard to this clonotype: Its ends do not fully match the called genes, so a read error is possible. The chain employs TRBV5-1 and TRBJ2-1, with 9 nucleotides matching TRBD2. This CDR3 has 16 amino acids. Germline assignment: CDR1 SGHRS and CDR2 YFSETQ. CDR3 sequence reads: CASSFLAGPSYNEQSF. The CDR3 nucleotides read TGCGCCAGCAGCTTCCTAGCGGGGCCCTCCTACAATGAGCAGTCCTTC.

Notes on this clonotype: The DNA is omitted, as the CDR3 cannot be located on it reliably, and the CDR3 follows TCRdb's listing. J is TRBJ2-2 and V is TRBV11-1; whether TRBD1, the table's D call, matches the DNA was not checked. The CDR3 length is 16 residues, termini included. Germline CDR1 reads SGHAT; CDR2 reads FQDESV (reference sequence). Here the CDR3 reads CASSLTGEREPGSCFF.

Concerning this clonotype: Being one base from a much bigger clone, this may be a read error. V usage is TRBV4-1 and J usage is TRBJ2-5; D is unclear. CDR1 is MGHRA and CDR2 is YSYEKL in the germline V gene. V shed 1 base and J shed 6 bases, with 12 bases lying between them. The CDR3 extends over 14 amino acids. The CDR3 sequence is CASSQAPGVKTQYF. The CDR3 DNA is TGCGCCAGCAGCCAAGCCCCTGGAGTGAAGACCCAGTACTTC.